The 10 T cell receptor beta chains below were found in one sample sequenced in a study of T cell repertoires in cytomegalovirus infection. TCRdb reanalysed the reads using MiXCR and keeps one entry per CDR3 protein. There are about 360,000 distinct CDR3 sequences in the sample; about a sixth occur only once, and around 10% lies in the top ten. The sequenced sample consisted of PBMCs. Receptors were obtained from a human donor in good health (CMV status not recorded). Some clones in this sample may be carry-over from other donors' samples.

The chain uses TRBV28 and TRBJ2-7; D might be TRBD1 or TRBD2, each matching 6 bases. CDR1 and CDR2 (germline): MDHEN, SYDVKM. V was cut by 4 bases and J by 7 bases, with 20 bases left in between. This CDR3 has 15 residues. The chain's CDR3 is CASSSPGDFSGEQYF. Written as DNA, the CDR3 is TGTGCCAGCAGTTCTCCAGGGGACTTTTCGGGGGAGCAGTACTTC.

This clonotype has just a few counts. The chain's CDR3 is CASSCEQYF. CDR3 nucleotide sequence: TGCGCCAGCAGTTGCGAGCAGTACTTC. V and J are TRBV4-3 and TRBJ2-7, with D uncertain. CDR3 length: 9 residues. The V gene lost 6 bases and the J gene lost 6 bases, with 3 bases spanning the gap. Per the germline V gene, CDR1 is LGHNA and CDR2 is YSLEER.

The gene calls are TRBV20-1 and TRBJ1-2, with TRBD1 as a possible D gene (5 bases). The CDR3 loop spans 14 amino acids. The V and J ends lost 2 bases and 7 bases respectively, with 17 bases between them. The V gene's germline CDR1 is DFQATT and CDR2 SNEGSKA (reference sequence). CDR3 in amino acids: CSARTDGGPFGYTF. The CDR3 nucleotides are TGCAGTGCTAGAACGGACGGGGGACCGTTTGGCTACACCTTC.

The chain links TRBV7-2 to TRBJ1-4, with D possibly TRBD1 on 5 matching bases. The CDR3 runs 15 residues. Between the trimmed V and J ends, which lost 3 bases and 8 bases, there was a span of 16 bases. Germline V CDR1 and CDR2: SGHTA, FQGNSA. CDR3 region: CASSLGGGDGEKLFF. CDR3 nucleotide sequence: TGTGCCAGCAGCTTGGGTGGGGGGGATGGGGAAAAACTGTTTTTT.

This clonotype showed up just a few times. The chain carries TRBV20-1 and TRBJ2-7; D is possibly TRBD2 (6 bases). CDR1 and CDR2 (germline): DFQATT, SNEGSKA (reference sequence). The CDR3 is 18 amino acids. V was shortened by 0 bases and J by 6 bases, with 27 bases between the two germline ends. In DNA form, the CDR3 reads TGCAGTGCTAGAGAGATTGCTCCGTCTTGGGGAGGACGGCGCGAGCAGTACTTC. This sequence encodes CSAREIAPSWGGRREQYF.

This clonotype was counted many times. V usage is TRBV7-2 and J usage is TRBJ1-4, with D possibly matching TRBD1 (5 bases). Germline CDR1 SGHTA, CDR2 FQGNSA. The CDR3 is made up of 15 amino acids. V gave up 9 bases and J gave up 0 bases, with 14 bases separating them. The CDR3: CASAGGRTTNEKLFF. Written as DNA, the CDR3 is TGTGCCAGTGCGGGGGGACGGACAACTAATGAAAAACTGTTTTTT.

This clonotype was counted only a few times. The chain couples TRBV5-5 to TRBJ2-7; TRBD2 matches 11 bases. The CDR3 length is 17 residues. The V gene's germline CDR1 is SGHKS and CDR2 YYEKEE (reference sequence). The V and J ends lost 0 bases and 3 bases, in that order; junction bases with no gene match: 8. Here the CDR3 DNA reads TGTGCCAGCAGCTTGGTACAGACTAGCGGGACTGGCTACGAGCAGTACTTC. Translation: CASSLVQTSGTGYEQYF. Drawing the rest from reference TRBV5-5 and TRBJ2-7, the complete variable domain is DAGVTQSPTHLIKTRGQQVTLRCSPISGHKSVSWYQQVLGQGPQFIFQYYEKEERGRGNFPDRFSARQFPNYSSELNVNALLLGDSALYLCASSLVQTSGTGYEQYFGPGTRLTVT.

In this sample, this clonotype turned up many times. V usage is TRBV7-2 and J usage is TRBJ1-5, with a weak D call TRBD1 (6 bases). The CDR3 runs 15 residues. Germline V lookup: CDR1 SGHTA, CDR2 FQGNSA. Trimming removed 2 bases at V and 2 bases at J, with 10 bases between. The CDR3, as DNA: TGTGCCAGCAGCTTACAGGGGTTTGGCAATCAGCCCCAGCATTTT. It is translated as CASSLQGFGNQPQHF.

Points on this clonotype: A clone one base away is much larger, so this may be a read error. V gene TRBV7-2 combines with J gene TRBJ2-2; 7 nucleotides agree with TRBD1. This CDR3 region has 13 residues. The V gene's germline CDR1 is SGHTA and CDR2 FQGNSA. The CDR3 DNA reads as TGTGACAGCAGCTTAGGGGGCGACGGGGAGCTGTTTTTT. Translation gives CDSSLGGDGELFF.

This clonotype was recorded a few times. The gene calls are TRBV7-8 and TRBJ1-1; D gene ambiguous. Germline V gene sequence: CDR1 SGHVS, CDR2 FQNEAQ. V was shortened by 5 bases and J by 6 bases, with 16 bases between the two germline ends. This CDR3 has 14 residues. The CDR3 DNA sequence: TGTGCCAGCAGCCCCGAAAACTATCTTTCTGAAGCTTTCTTT. It codes for CASSPENYLSEAFF.